Given below is one T cell receptor (beta chain) in context. Germline V gives CDR1 SGHRS, CDR2 YFSETQ. The CDR3 has 13 amino acids. Trimming pared 7 bases from V and 1 base from J, leaving 8 bases between. The sample originates from a study of T cell changes during pregnancy in multiple sclerosis. TCRdb keeps only in-frame clones here, not all; method: immunoSEQ multiplex PCR. The sample records almost 25,000 clones, 88% being singletons. Sequencing was performed on CD4+ T cells from peripheral blood mononuclear cells, taken in the first trimester of pregnancy. The chain is built from TRBV5-1 and TRBJ2-2; maybe TRBD1 (6 bases). The TCR comes from a female donor in good health, enrolled as a control in a pregnancy study. Here the CDR3 DNA reads TGCGCCAGCCGCAGGGGGAACACCGGGGAGCTGTTTTTT. It yields the protein CASRRGNTGELFF.